The rows below give T cell receptor beta chains drawn from one sample of a study of patients and donors after allogeneic stem cell transplantation. TCRdb independently ran MiXCR on the RT-PCR reads; one entry per CDR3 protein. The sample lists a few hundred thousand distinct CDR3 sequences, 35% to 45% seen once, with roughly 11% in the top ten. The specimen sequenced was blood, either unsorted or a sorted T cell fraction (not recorded which). These receptors were collected from a human donor who was either an allogeneic HSCT recipient or a stem cell or donor lymphocyte infusion donor (not recorded which). It is not recorded whose cells these are; they may come from a transplant donor. Both conserved end residues are part of each CDR3.

>TRBV5-1|TRBJ1-1
CASSLNGGEVTEAFF
>TRBV20-1|TRBJ1-5
CSARDPRNQPQHF
>TRBV25-1|TRBJ2-1
CASSLGLTLEQFF
>TRBV7-9|TRBJ1-5
CASSLAEGIGDQPQHF
>TRBV4-3|TRBJ1-2
CASSQGPLSYTF
>TRBV9|TRBJ2-7
CASSPLVDSVYEQYF
>TRBV20-1|TRBJ1-4
CTATGPNEKLFF
>TRBV5-4|TRBJ1-4
CASSLWAGQANEKLFF
>TRBV10-3|TRBJ1-1
CAISLVMRVGQGNTEAFF
>TRBV4-1|TRBJ1-4
CASSQNGEKLFF
>TRBV5-5|TRBJ1-5
CASSCPPAGDSNQPQHF
>TRBV29-1|TRBJ2-1
CSVLRQGSNEQFF
>TRBV4-2|TRBJ1-5
CASSRGEQPRLYSNQPQHF
>TRBV12-3/TRBV12-4|TRBJ2-3
CASSLNPGGQADTQYF
>TRBV12-3/TRBV12-4|TRBJ1-5
CASSPISNQPQHF
>TRBV7-2|TRBJ1-5
CASSFSGDSNQPQHF
>TRBV29-1|TRBJ1-2
CSVAFPQRQGFFYGYTF
>TRBV2|TRBJ1-1
CAIRQFGTEAFF
>TRBV12-3/TRBV12-4|TRBJ1-1
CASSLFGPGNTEAFF
>TRBV7-9|TRBJ1-5
CASSLQLRGHSQPQHF
>TRBV7-6|TRBJ2-2
CASRQTGQSRAGELFF
>TRBV6-5|TRBJ1-6
CASRTGTASYNSPLHF
>TRBV18|TRBJ2-4
CASSPQLTSQNIQYF
>TRBV10-3|TRBJ1-5
CAISETGRYGNQPQHF
>TRBV20-1|TRBJ2-3
CSAIGNPSTDTQYF
>TRBV2|TRBJ1-3
CASSVRGQGVSGNTIYF